This TCR beta chain originates from a study of regulatory T cells in long-lasting Graves disease. Arm-PCR of CDR3 regions and iRepertoire HTBI primers were the basis on which TCR beta libraries were built. MiXCR was run by TCRdb on the multiplex PCR reads, yielding one entry per CDR3 protein. This table holds just over 600,000 distinct CDR3 sequences, around 15% found once. With 5 bases removed from V and 3 bases from J, the gap between germline ends came to 11 bases. The CDR3 is 13 amino acids. The germline gives CDR1 MNHEY, CDR2 SMNVEV (reference sequence). Indicated time point: newly diagnosed GD, antithyroid drugs for less than 3 months. Researchers made the TCR library from RNA that was extracted from PBMCs. This clonotype was detected a few times. Its antigen is unidentified. Points from the study as a whole: The work looked only at peripheral blood and did not look at thyroid tissue. Among samples with persistent disease, TRBV28, TRBJ1-2 and TRBJ2-5 were favored.

These data were also filed under a second study, of T cells in Graves' hyperthyroidism and ophthalmopathy.

This clonotype was sampled from a woman in her 30s with Graves disease. J is TRBJ2-7 and V is TRBV27; D is uncertain. This specimen consisted of peripheral blood mononuclear cells (PBMCs), obtained at new diagnosis, from a patient treated with antithyroid drugs. Here the CDR3 reads CASSTTVGYEQYF. In DNA, the CDR3 is TGTGCCAGCAGTACTACAGTCGGCTACGAGCAGTACTTC.